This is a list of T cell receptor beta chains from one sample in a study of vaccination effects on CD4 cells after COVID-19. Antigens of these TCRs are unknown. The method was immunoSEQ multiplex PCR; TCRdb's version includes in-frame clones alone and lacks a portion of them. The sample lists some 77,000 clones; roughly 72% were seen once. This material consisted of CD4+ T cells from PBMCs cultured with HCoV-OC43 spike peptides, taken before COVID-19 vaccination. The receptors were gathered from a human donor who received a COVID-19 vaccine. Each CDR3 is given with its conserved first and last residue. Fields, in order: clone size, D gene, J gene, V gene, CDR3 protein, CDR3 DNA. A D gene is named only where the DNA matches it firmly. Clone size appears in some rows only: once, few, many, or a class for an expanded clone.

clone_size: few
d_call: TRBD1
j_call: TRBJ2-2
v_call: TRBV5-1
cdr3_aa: CASSFGQGDAGELFF
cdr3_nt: TGCGCCAGCAGCTTTGGGCAGGGGGATGCCGGGGAGCTGTTTTTT

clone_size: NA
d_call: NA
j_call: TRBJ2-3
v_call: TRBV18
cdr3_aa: CASSRARGAHTDTQYF
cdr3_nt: TGTGCCAGCTCACGGGCCCGGGGGGCCCACACAGATACGCAGTATTTT

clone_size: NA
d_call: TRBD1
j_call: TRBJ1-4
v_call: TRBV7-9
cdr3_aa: CASSRQGNEKLFF
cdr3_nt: TGTGCCAGCAGCCGACAGGGGAATGAAAAACTGTTTTTT

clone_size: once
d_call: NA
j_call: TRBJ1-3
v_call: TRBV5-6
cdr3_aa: CASSDSGLGNTIYF
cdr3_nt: TGTGCCAGCAGCGACTCAGGGTTGGGAAACACCATATATTTT

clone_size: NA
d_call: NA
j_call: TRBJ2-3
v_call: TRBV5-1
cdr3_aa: CASSTVEGTDTQYF
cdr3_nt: TGCGCCAGCAGTACGGTTGAGGGGACAGATACGCAGTATTTT

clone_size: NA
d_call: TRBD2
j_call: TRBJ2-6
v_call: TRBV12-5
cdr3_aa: CASGKAREVAGANVLTF
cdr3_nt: TGTGCTAGTGGCAAAGCCCGGGAGGTAGCTGGGGCCAACGTCCTGACTTTC

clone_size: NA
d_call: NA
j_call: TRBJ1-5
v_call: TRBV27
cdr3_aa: CASSSGLVGSNQPQHF
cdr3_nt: TGTGCCAGCAGTTCGGGGTTGGTTGGGAGCAATCAGCCCCAGCATTTT

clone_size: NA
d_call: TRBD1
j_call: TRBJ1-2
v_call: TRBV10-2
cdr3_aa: CASGTADYGYTF
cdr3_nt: TGCGCCAGCGGGACAGCCGACTATGGCTACACCTTC

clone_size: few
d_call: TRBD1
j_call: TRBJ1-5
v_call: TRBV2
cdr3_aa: CASSLQGTRQPQHF
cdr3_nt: TGTGCCAGCAGCCTACAGGGGACTCGTCAGCCCCAGCATTTT

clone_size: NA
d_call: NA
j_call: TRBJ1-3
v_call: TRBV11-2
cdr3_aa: CASSLDRGPGNTIYF
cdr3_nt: TGTGCCAGCAGCTTAGACAGAGGGCCTGGAAACACCATATATTTT

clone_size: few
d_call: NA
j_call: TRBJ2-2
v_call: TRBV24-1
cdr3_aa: CATSDLVGARGAGELFF
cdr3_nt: TGTGCCACCAGTGATTTGGTAGGGGCCCGGGGCGCCGGGGAGCTGTTTTTT

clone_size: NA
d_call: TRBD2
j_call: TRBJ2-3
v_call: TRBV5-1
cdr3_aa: CASSPIAGGSTDTQYF
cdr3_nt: TGCGCCAGCAGCCCTATAGCGGGGGGGAGCACAGATACGCAGTATTTT

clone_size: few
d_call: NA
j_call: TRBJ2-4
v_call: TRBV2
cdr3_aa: CASSEVRDLFDNIQYF
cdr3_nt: TGTGCCAGCAGTGAAGTCCGGGACCTATTTGATAACATTCAGTACTTC

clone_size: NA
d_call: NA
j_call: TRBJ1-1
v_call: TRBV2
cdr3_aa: CASRGVLNTEAFF
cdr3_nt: TGTGCCAGCAGGGGCGTTCTGAACACTGAAGCTTTCTTT

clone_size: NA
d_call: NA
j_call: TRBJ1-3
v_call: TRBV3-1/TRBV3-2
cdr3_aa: CASSLGGGNTIYF
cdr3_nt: TGTGCCAGCAGCCTAGGTGGAGGAAACACCATATATTTT

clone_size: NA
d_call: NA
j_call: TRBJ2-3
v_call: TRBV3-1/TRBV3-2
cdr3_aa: CASSQSRDTQYF
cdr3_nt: TGTGCCAGCAGCCAATCGCGTGATACGCAGTATTTT

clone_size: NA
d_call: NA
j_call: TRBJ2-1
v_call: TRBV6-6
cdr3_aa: CASSYGGGSAEQFF
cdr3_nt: TGTGCCAGCAGTTACGGTGGGGGCTCGGCTGAGCAGTTCTTC

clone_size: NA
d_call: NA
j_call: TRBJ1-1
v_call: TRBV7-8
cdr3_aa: CASRKTRDTLNTEAFF
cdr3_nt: TGTGCCAGCAGAAAAACCCGGGACACCCTGAACACTGAAGCTTTCTTT

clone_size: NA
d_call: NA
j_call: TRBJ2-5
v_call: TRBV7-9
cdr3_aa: CASSSQGGAEETQYF
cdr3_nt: TGTGCCAGCAGCTCCCAGGGGGGAGCGGAAGAGACCCAGTACTTC

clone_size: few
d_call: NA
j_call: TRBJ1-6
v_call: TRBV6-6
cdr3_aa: CASSHRKEPTHNSPLHF
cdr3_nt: TGTGCCAGCAGTCACAGGAAGGAGCCAACACATAATTCACCCCTCCACTTT

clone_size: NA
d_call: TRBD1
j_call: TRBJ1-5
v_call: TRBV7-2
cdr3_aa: CASSARTGRDQPQHF
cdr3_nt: TGTGCCAGCAGCGCTCGGACAGGGAGGGATCAGCCCCAGCATTTT

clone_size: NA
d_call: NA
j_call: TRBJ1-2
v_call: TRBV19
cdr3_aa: CASSRLGGYGYTF
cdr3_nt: TGTGCCAGTAGTCGCCTCGGCGGCTATGGCTACACCTTC